Included here is one T cell receptor beta chain sequence, with context. Its binding antigen is unknown. No much larger clone exists at a distance of one base, and base qualities are not known. This specimen comes from a study of vaccination and CD4 T cells after COVID-19 (dated by TCRdb to between 2021 and 2023). Broadly, across the study: SARS-CoV-2 positivity had been established in the convalescent patients by nasal swab PCR, and mild disease was recorded in several of these patients and severe disease in one. Participants received two doses of either the Pfizer-BioNTech BNT162b2 vaccine (n=8) or the Moderna mRNA-1273 vaccine (n=2). As controls, cultures received a CEFX viral epitope pool (the positive control), an HIV-1 Nef peptide pool (the negative control), or no peptide at all. Post-COVID blood samples from convalescent patients were collected a median of about 110 days after diagnosis, with a range of 35 to 161 days. The cultures were stimulated with overlapping spike peptide pools from SARS-CoV-2 and from the common cold coronaviruses HCoV-NL63, HCoV-OC43 and HCoV-229E. Post-vaccine blood samples were collected a median of about 72 days after the second vaccine dose, ranging from roughly 13 to 250 days. Three convalescent patients gave samples both early after vaccination (day 14) and late after vaccination (days 161 to 241). In roughly 11 COVID-19 convalescent patients and a few infection-naive healthy vaccine recipients, the spike-specific CD4+ TCR repertoire before mRNA vaccination was compared with the repertoire after mRNA vaccination. In the convalescent cohort there were six males and four females, among whom were two Hispanic individuals, seven Caucasians, two Asians and one multiracial person.

Results and caveats for the whole study, not just this receptor: Although the median number of SARS-CoV-2-reactive clonotypes went up from roughly 22 after infection to 30 to 45 after vaccination, the increase was not significant. In convalescent patients, a median roughly 87% of post-vaccine SARS-CoV-2-reactive clones were detected only after vaccination, suggesting vaccine-specific priming. Relatively few convalescent patients were included in the study, and early timepoints after natural infection were not analyzed. Of the vaccine-specific clones found in convalescent patients, nearly all (304 of 307) were mono-reactive for SARS-CoV-2 spike instead of being cross-reactive with common cold coronaviruses.

The junction carries 14 bases between V and J, which are trimmed by 3 bases and 3 bases respectively. Including cysteine and phenylalanine, the CDR3 has 15 amino acids. Only CDR3 DNA is held: 45 bases, read in frame from base 1. The CDR1 and CDR2 encoded by the germline V gene are ENHRY and SYGVKD. The time point label for this specimen denotes: late sampling 161 to 241 days after vaccination in a few convalescent patients. The sample's treatment or condition, from its label and the paper: approximately nine-day PBMC culture with coronavirus spike peptide pools or control peptides (ViraFEST assay). The study used the ViraFEST assay, which expanded antigen-specific T cells with peptide pools and then identified expanded clonotypes by TCR sequencing. The positive SARS-CoV-2 PCR tests of the convalescent patients were dated from March to December 2020, before the Alpha, Beta and Delta variants emerged in the United States. PBMCs were cultured at under 2.5 million per well in IMDM supplemented with approximately 5% human AB serum and around 9.5 IU/ml IL-2, with roughly 10 ug/ml peptide pools added. On days 3 and 7, half of the culture medium was replaced with fresh IL-2-containing medium. Once the cells had been in culture for less than 11 days, the EasySep CD4+ T cell isolation kit was used to isolate CD4+ T cells by negative selection. Ficoll-Paque Plus gradient centrifugation was used to isolate PBMCs from whole blood, and the isolated PBMCs were then either used fresh or cryopreserved at -140C. Culture conditions were generally each tested in triplicate wells.

Library prep was done by PCR. DNA from cultured CD4+ T cells was subjected to TCR sequencing with the Oncomine TCR Beta short-read assay at the Johns Hopkins FTIC core. Genomic DNA was extracted from the cultured CD4+ T cells with the QIAamp micro DNA kit. Oncomine TCR Beta libraries from cultured CD4+ T cells were pooled using unique dual indexes and sequenced on an Illumina iSeq 100. The authors' pipeline ran thus. Non-productive sequences were removed, and CDR3s not starting with C, not ending with F or W, or shorter than 7 amino acids were discarded. Antigen-specific clonotypes were identified with the MANAFEST web application by comparing peptide-stimulated wells with reference and other culture wells. An FDR below 0.05, an odds ratio above 5, and a productive frequency above 0.1% in at least two of three replicate wells were required for clones to be considered positive. A clonotype counted as cross-reactive if it showed significant expansion both in the SARS-CoV-2 spike wells and in at least one common cold coronavirus spike condition. Levenshtein distances (stringdist) and unrooted phylogenetic trees (ape) in R version 3.6.1 were used to assess CDR3 homology. TCRdb reprocessing: public reads trimmed at Q25 with fastp, clones called with MiXCR, in-frame beta chains kept. A single entry per CDR3 protein holds the most common genes and DNA from its merged rows. TCRdb, rather than the study authors, made the V and J calls. The sample yields tens of thousands of distinct CDR3 sequences; 30% to 40% were counted once. Jointly, the top ten make up roughly 29% of the sample.

The material sequenced was CD4+ T cells from blood, cultured in vitro, taken about 7 months after SARS-CoV-2 vaccination. This clonotype was sampled from a human donor who had recovered from COVID-19. The chain is encoded by TRBV10-3 joined to TRBJ2-5; TRBD1 could be the D gene, as 5 bases match. CDR3 region: CAISDSGATKETQYF. The DNA is as follows: TGTGCCATCAGTGATTCTGGGGCCACAAAAGAGACCCAGTACTTC.